Below are 7 T cell receptor beta chains sequenced from a single sample in a study of cytomegalovirus exposure and HLA in healthy donors. Primers for the PCR totalled 60 Vbeta and 13 Jbeta. Libraries were prepared by immunoSEQ multiplex PCR; TCRdb keeps only in-frame clonotypes and omits some of them. This table has 30,000 to 45,000 clones, just over 85% appearing once. Sequencing was carried out using PBMCs. The source is a woman aged 40 to 55 in good health and CMV-seropositive.

This clone was recorded a few times. This sequence joins TRBV4-1 and TRBJ1-3; tentative D call: TRBD1 (5 bases). The germline V gene encodes CDR1 MGHRA and CDR2 YSYEKL. Trimming shortened V by 0 bases and J by 4 bases, and 10 bases separated the two germline ends. The length of the CDR3 is 15 residues. CDR3 sequence reads: CASSQERGDGNTIYF. DNA for the CDR3: TGCGCCAGCAGCCAAGAGCGGGGCGACGGAAACACCATATATTTT.

This clone was recorded only once. The CDR3 DNA reads TGTGCCAGCAGCACCGGGACAGCGGTGGAGACCCAGTACTTC. Protein: CASSTGTAVETQYF. The chain joins TRBV2 to TRBJ2-5; TRBD1 matches at 7 bases. V was clipped by 6 bases and J by 5 bases; unmatched bases: 9. Germline loops: CDR1 SNHLY, CDR2 FYNNEI. The CDR3 sequence is 14 residues long.

V is TRBV2 and J is TRBJ1-2; TRBD1 aligns across 7 bases. V shed 3 bases, J shed 2 bases, and the junction held 3 bases outside the gene matches. Looked up from germline, CDR1 is SNHLY and CDR2 is FYNNEI. The CDR3 contains 14 residues. In DNA form, the CDR3 reads TGTGCCAGCAGTGATAGGACAGGCAACTATGGCTACACCTTC. Its translation is CASSDRTGNYGYTF.

This chain joins TRBV7-9 and TRBJ1-4, with 7 bases lining up with TRBD1. This CDR3 spans 13 amino acids. Per germline, CDR1 SEHNR and CDR2 FQNEAQ (reference sequence). Unmatched junction bases numbered 6, after V lost 0 bases and J lost 14 bases. DNA of the CDR3: TGTGCCAGCAGCTTAGCAGGGGGCTGTTCCCTGTTTTTT. Translated, it gives CASSLAGGCSLFF. The complete variable domain, with remaining parts taken from reference TRBV7-9 and TRBJ1-4, reads DTGVSQNPRHKITKRGQNVTFRCDPISEHNRLYWYRQTLGQGPEFLTYFQNEAQLEKSRLLSDRFSAERPKGSFSTLEIQRTEQGDSAMYLCASSLAGGCSLFFGSGTQLSVL.

The chain has TRBV7-2 and TRBJ2-5, with TRBD1 as a possible D gene (6 bases). V was trimmed by 1 base and J by 3 bases, leaving 15 bases between them. Germline V gene data show CDR1 as SGHTA and CDR2 as FQGNSA. The CDR3 is 16 amino acids. Here the CDR3 reads CASSLVGAQVEETQYF. The CDR3 bases are TGTGCCAGCAGCTTAGTGGGGGCCCAGGTGGAAGAGACCCAGTACTTC.

This clone was found a few times. The chain carries TRBV25-1 and TRBJ1-1, with 7 bases fitting TRBD1. The V segment lost 4 bases and the J segment 3 bases; nucleotides outside the gene matches: 5. CDR3 length: 14 residues. Germline V gives CDR1 MGHDK, CDR2 SYGVNS. The CDR3 nucleotides read TGTGCCAGCAGTGCAGGAGGGGGCGACACTGAAGCTTTCTTT. Translating gives CASSAGGGDTEAFF.

The chain uses TRBV19 and TRBJ2-2; a possible D gene is TRBD1 (6 bases). This CDR3 contains 14 residues. The ends were cut back, 5 bases at V and 5 bases at J, with 12 bases in the middle. The V gene's germline CDR1 is LNHDA and CDR2 SQIVND (reference sequence). The CDR3 DNA reads TGTGCCAGTAGTTTCGTAGGGGGTACCGGGGAGCTGTTTTTT. Amino acid sequence: CASSFVGGTGELFF.